Listed below are T cell receptor beta chains from one sample, sequenced in a study of blood T cell repertoires in COVID-19. Assay used: immunoSEQ multiplex PCR; TCRdb lists only in-frame clones, some missing. The sample consists of about 340,000 clones, 85% to 90% of them appearing once. The sequenced sample was peripheral blood. Source of these receptors: a woman between 65 and 79 years old with COVID-19, enrolled during active disease. Each CDR3 is given with its conserved first and last residue. Each record gives: J gene, clone size, D gene, V gene, CDR3 DNA, CDR3 protein. A D gene is named only where the DNA matches it firmly. Not all rows give a size; the values are once, few, many and, for expanded clones, a class.

j_call: TRBJ1-2
clone_size: -
d_call: TRBD1
v_call: TRBV6-5
cdr3_nt: TGTGCCAGCAGTCGGACAGGGGGTCATGGCTACACCTTC
cdr3_aa: CASSRTGGHGYTF

j_call: TRBJ1-5
clone_size: -
d_call: -
v_call: TRBV28
cdr3_nt: TGTGCCAGCAGTTTAGGGGGCTTAGAGGGTCAGCCCCAGCATTTT
cdr3_aa: CASSLGGLEGQPQHF

j_call: TRBJ1-1
clone_size: few
d_call: -
v_call: TRBV6-5
cdr3_nt: TGTGCCAGCAGTTCCTTCACAGGGCTGCCTGAAGCTTTCTTT
cdr3_aa: CASSSFTGLPEAFF

j_call: TRBJ1-5
clone_size: -
d_call: -
v_call: TRBV28
cdr3_nt: TGTGCCAGCTCCGGGGAACAGCCCCAGCATTTT
cdr3_aa: CASSGEQPQHF

j_call: TRBJ1-2
clone_size: -
d_call: TRBD1
v_call: TRBV3-1/TRBV3-2
cdr3_nt: TGTGCCAGCAGGCAACAGGGGGCCAACTATGGCTACACCTTC
cdr3_aa: CASRQQGANYGYTF

j_call: TRBJ1-4
clone_size: -
d_call: -
v_call: TRBV7-9
cdr3_nt: TGTGCCGGGAGGGGGTATTCAACTAATGAAAAACTGTTTTTT
cdr3_aa: CAGRGYSTNEKLFF

j_call: TRBJ2-7
clone_size: -
d_call: -
v_call: TRBV7-8
cdr3_nt: TGTGCCAGCAGCTTCGACAGGAACGCCTACGAGCAGTACTTC
cdr3_aa: CASSFDRNAYEQYF

j_call: TRBJ2-5
clone_size: -
d_call: -
v_call: TRBV11-3
cdr3_nt: TGTGCCAGCAGCCCGGGTCCTAGCCAAGAGACCCAGTACTTC
cdr3_aa: CASSPGPSQETQYF

j_call: TRBJ2-3
clone_size: -
d_call: -
v_call: TRBV27
cdr3_nt: TGTGCCAGCAGTCCTGGGACACCTTGGAGCACAGATACGCAGTATTTT
cdr3_aa: CASSPGTPWSTDTQYF

j_call: TRBJ1-2
clone_size: -
d_call: -
v_call: TRBV7-2
cdr3_nt: TGTGCCACCGGAAAAGAGACATATGGCTACACCTTC
cdr3_aa: CATGKETYGYTF

j_call: TRBJ2-3
clone_size: -
d_call: TRBD2
v_call: TRBV5-8
cdr3_nt: TGTGCCAGCAGCCATGGACTAGCGACCCCAGATACGCAGTATTTT
cdr3_aa: CASSHGLATPDTQYF